These 11 T cell receptor beta chains were sequenced from one sample in a study of cytomegalovirus exposure and HLA in healthy donors. The PCR employed 60 Vbeta primers together with 13 Jbeta primers. This table comes from immunoSEQ multiplex PCR, and its TCRdb copy is limited to in-frame clones, with some not included. The table shows 90,000 to 100,000 clones, with 69% occurring only once. The sequencing input was PBMCs. The receptors stem from a female donor in good health and CMV-seronegative.

This chain uses TRBV20-1 with TRBJ1-1, with no clear D. The CDR3 loop spans 11 amino acids. The V gene's germline CDR1 is DFQATT and CDR2 SNEGSKA (reference sequence). The germline V and J ends were trimmed by 7 bases and 4 bases, with 10 bases remaining between them. The CDR3 here is CSGVIVTEAFF. CDR3 DNA: TGCAGTGGCGTGATAGTCACTGAAGCTTTCTTT.

The CDR3 region is CASSQARDPKETQYF. The CDR3 DNA is TGCGCCAGCAGCCAAGCCCGGGATCCCAAAGAGACCCAGTACTTC. The rearrangement uses TRBV4-1 and TRBJ2-5; possible D gene TRBD2, 5 bases. The CDR3 length is 15 residues. Between the trimmed V and J ends, which lost 1 base and 3 bases, there was a span of 12 bases. The germline gives CDR1 MGHRA, CDR2 YSYEKL.

V is TRBV19 and J is TRBJ1-4; 10 bases fit TRBD1. CDR3 length: 16 amino acids. J lost 8 bases, V lost 4 bases, and 10 bases had no gene match. Germline V CDR1 and CDR2: LNHDA, SQIVND (reference sequence). CDR3 region: CASSRWAGTGEEKLFF. CDR3 bases: TGTGCCAGTAGTAGGTGGGCCGGGACAGGGGAGGAAAAACTGTTTTTT.

The rearrangement joins TRBV2 to TRBJ1-1; D remains unclear. Germline V lookup: CDR1 SNHLY, CDR2 FYNNEI. The germline V and J ends were trimmed by 3 bases and 6 bases, with 14 bases remaining between them. The CDR3 is 14 residues long. The CDR3 region has the DNA TGTGCCAGCAGTGATTTTCGGGATTCCGCTGAAGCTTTCTTT. Residues: CASSDFRDSAEAFF.

The V and J genes are TRBV28 and TRBJ2-7; D is possibly TRBD1 (5 bases). Germline assignment: CDR1 MDHEN and CDR2 SYDVKM. The V gene lost 5 bases and the J gene lost 1 base, with 6 bases spanning the gap. This CDR3 spans 12 amino acids. The CDR3 DNA reads as TGTGCCAGCAGTGGGGCTTCCTACGAGCAGTACTTC. Its protein product is CASSGASYEQYF.

This chain connects TRBV5-4 to TRBJ2-3, with TRBD2 identical over 14 bases. V was clipped by 4 bases and J by 4 bases; unmatched bases: 8. CDR3 size: 17 residues. In germline, CDR1 is SGHNT, CDR2 YYREEE (reference sequence). In DNA, the CDR3 is TGTGCCAGCAGCCCTAGACTAGCGGGAGGGCCGTCAGATACGCAGTATTTT. It codes for CASSPRLAGGPSDTQYF.

The chain is built from TRBV11-2 and TRBJ2-3; 11 positions match TRBD1. Per the germline V gene, CDR1 is SGHAT and CDR2 is FQNNGV. The CDR3 length is 16 residues. J gave up 11 bases and V 1 base, and 11 bases lay outside the gene matches. The CDR3 coding sequence is TGTGCCAGCAGCTTAGGTGGGACAGGGGGACTTAGGGGGCAGTATTTT. Amino acids: CASSLGGTGGLRGQYF.

The chain is built from TRBV4-3 and TRBJ2-3, with TRBD1 matching over 8 bases. This CDR3 comprises 20 residues. Germline CDR1 and CDR2: LGHNA and YSLEER. The junction had 19 bases not matched to a gene; V was cut back by 2 bases and J by 3 bases. The CDR3 is CASSQRWGVHRDRRTDTQYF. The CDR3, as DNA: TGCGCCAGCAGCCAAAGATGGGGGGTCCACCGGGACAGGCGAACAGATACGCAGTATTTT.

The gene calls are TRBV28 and TRBJ2-7; 7 bases are a match to TRBD1. Germline CDR1 reads MDHEN; CDR2 reads SYDVKM. J was trimmed by 6 bases and V by 3 bases; bases with no gene match: 11. The length of the CDR3 is 15 residues. This CDR3 is CASSFRFRGNSEQYF. Here the CDR3 DNA reads TGTGCCAGCAGTTTTCGTTTCAGGGGGAATTCCGAGCAGTACTTC. Drawing the rest from reference TRBV28 and TRBJ2-7, the complete variable domain is DVKVTQSSRYLVKRTGEKVFLECVQDMDHENMFWYRQDPGLGLRLIYFSYDVKMKEKGDIPEGYSVSREKKERFSLILESASTNQTSMYLCASSFRFRGNSEQYFGPGTRLTVT.

This chain joins TRBV7-3 and TRBJ1-2; 10 nucleotides agree with TRBD1. Unmatched junction bases numbered 5, after V lost 5 bases and J lost 5 bases. The CDR3 is made up of 14 amino acids. Looked up from germline, CDR1 is SGHTA and CDR2 is FQGTGA. Here the CDR3 DNA reads TGTGCCAGCAGCCCAGGACAGGGGGGGTATGGCTACACCTTC. It encodes CASSPGQGGYGYTF. The whole variable domain, remainder taken from reference TRBV7-3 and TRBJ1-2, is GAGVSQTPSNKVTEKGKYVELRCDPISGHTALYWYRQSLGQGPEFLIYFQGTGAADDSGLPNDRFFAVRPEGSVSTLKIQRTERGDSAVYLCASSPGQGGYGYTFGSGTRLTVV.

This chain connects TRBV6-4 to TRBJ2-1, with D possibly TRBD1 on 5 matching bases. Germline CDR1 reads MRHNA; CDR2 reads SNTAGT. The length of the CDR3 is 14 residues. The V and J ends lost 3 bases and 4 bases respectively, with 10 bases between them. The CDR3 spells CASSETTEYNEQFF. The CDR3 nucleotides are TGTGCCAGCAGTGAGACGACAGAGTACAATGAGCAGTTCTTC.